The 15 T cell receptor beta chains below come from one sample, sequenced in a study of blood T cell repertoires in COVID-19. This table comes from immunoSEQ multiplex PCR, and its TCRdb copy is limited to in-frame clones, with some not included. The sample lists 300,000 to 450,000 clones, more than 75% seen once, with roughly 1% in the top ten. Input material: PBMCs or T cells enriched from blood (not recorded which). The receptor source for this set is a woman between 25 and 40 years old who had recovered from COVID-19.

This clone was observed a few times. This sequence joins TRBV5-5 and TRBJ2-1; weak D call: TRBD2 (7 bases). The CDR3 loop spans 15 amino acids. The germline V gene has CDR1 SGHKS and CDR2 YYEKEE (reference sequence). V lost 1 base, J lost 8 bases, and 16 bases lay in between. The CDR3 coding sequence is TGTGCCAGCAGCTTGATCAGTCGGGGGGCCCATGAGCAGTTCTTC. Its translation: CASSLISRGAHEQFF.

As concerns this clone: At one end the junction does not follow the germline gene, possibly because of a read error. This rearrangement joins TRBV13 to TRBJ1-4; 12 nucleotides line up with TRBD1. The CDR3 runs to 18 residues. The germline gives CDR1 PRHDT, CDR2 FYEKMQ (reference sequence). This chain's CDR3 is CARRGPGQGARTNEKLFF. The CDR3 DNA reads TGTGCCCGCAGGGGGCCGGGACAGGGGGCGCGGACTAATGAAAAACTGTTTTTT. The full variable domain, in which reference TRBV13 and TRBJ1-4 provide the parts outside the CDR3, is AAGVIQSPRHLIKEKRETATLKCYPIPRHDTVYWYQQGPGQDPQFLISFYEKMQSDKGSIPDRFSAQQFSDYHSELNMSSLELGDSALYFCARRGPGQGARTNEKLFFGSGTQLSVL.

This chain uses TRBV29-1 with TRBJ2-2; TRBD1 might be the D (6 bases). The V gene lost 5 bases and the J gene lost 4 bases, with 14 bases spanning the gap. CDR1 and CDR2 from the germline V gene are SQVTM and ANQGSEA. There are 14 residues in the CDR3. This CDR3 is CSVRTEGFTGELFF. In DNA, the CDR3 is TGCAGCGTTAGGACAGAAGGATTCACCGGGGAGCTGTTTTTT.

V and J are TRBV24-1 and TRBJ2-2; 9 nucleotides line up with TRBD1. Per germline, CDR1 KGHDR and CDR2 SFDVKD. This CDR3 has 14 amino acids. Germline trimming cut 4 bases from V and 11 bases from J; bases unmatched to any gene: 7. In DNA, the CDR3 is TGTGCCACCAGTGACCCGGGACAGGGTGGCGAGCTGTTTTTT. Residues: CATSDPGQGGELFF.

In this sample, this clone turned up a few times. The chain joins TRBV6-5 to TRBJ1-2; 9 nucleotides align to TRBD1. CDR1 MNHEY and CDR2 SVGAGI come from the germline V gene. V shed 2 bases, J shed 4 bases, and the junction held 8 bases outside the gene matches. There are 16 residues in the CDR3. CDR3 protein: CASSYAGGTGIYGYTF. The CDR3, as DNA: TGTGCCAGCAGTTACGCCGGTGGGACAGGGATCTATGGCTACACCTTC.

This chain links TRBV28 with TRBJ1-5; D gene unclear. This CDR3 contains 15 residues. Germline-derived CDR1 and CDR2 are MDHEN and SYDVKM. Trimming removed 2 bases from V and 5 bases from J, with 13 bases in between. The CDR3 reads CASSLRGILYQPQHF. The CDR3 region has the DNA TGTGCCAGCAGTTTACGGGGAATTTTATATCAGCCCCAGCATTTT.

The chain links TRBV15 to TRBJ1-3, with TRBD1 matching over 8 bases. This CDR3 region has 14 residues. The junction had 7 bases not matched to a gene; V was cut back by 8 bases and J by 4 bases. Germline loops: CDR1 LNHNV, CDR2 YYDKDF (reference sequence). CDR3 in amino acids: CATAAGGTGNTIYF. In DNA form, the CDR3 reads TGTGCCACCGCGGCAGGGGGCACAGGAAACACCATATATTTT.

The chain links TRBV6-2 or TRBV6-3 to TRBJ2-7; 11 nucleotides match TRBD1. Germline trimming cut 3 bases from V and 3 bases from J; bases unmatched to any gene: 1. This CDR3 spans 14 amino acids. The germline V gene encodes CDR1 MNHEY and CDR2 SVGEGT. DNA for the CDR3: TGTGCCAGCAGTTATGGGACAGGGGGCTACGAGCAGTACTTC. Amino acid sequence: CASSYGTGGYEQYF.

This chain uses TRBV5-4 with TRBJ2-3, with a tentative D call TRBD1 (5 bases). CDR1 and CDR2 (germline): SGHNT, YYREEE (reference sequence). V was pared by 0 bases and J by 0 bases, with 8 bases between. This CDR3 comprises 15 residues. CDR3 bases: TGTGCCAGCAGCTTGGACCAGGGCAGCACAGATACGCAGTATTTT. Residues: CASSLDQGSTDTQYF.

The V call is TRBV5-1, the J call TRBJ2-3, with a possible D match to TRBD2 (6 bases). Trimming took off 2 bases at V and 3 bases at J, with 13 bases between the two ends. This CDR3 has 15 residues. The germline CDR1 and CDR2 sequences are SGHRS and YFSETQ. The DNA for the CDR3 is TGCGCCAGCAGCTTCCGCGGGGTGGGGACAGATACGCAGTATTTT. It is translated as CASSFRGVGTDTQYF.

This clone has a handful of counts. V usage is TRBV7-9 and J usage is TRBJ2-1, with D maybe TRBD1 (6 bases). Trimming pared 1 base from V and 14 bases from J, leaving 9 bases between. Per germline, CDR1 SEHNR and CDR2 FQNEAQ (reference sequence). The CDR3 runs to 11 residues. Here the CDR3 reads CASSLDRDKFF. CDR3 nucleotides: TGTGCCAGCAGCTTAGACAGGGATAAGTTCTTC.

J is TRBJ2-5 and V is TRBV4-1; 13 nucleotides match TRBD2. The CDR3 is made up of 16 amino acids. After removal of 3 bases from V and 4 bases from J, the junction contained 5 bases not matched to a gene. Germline assignment: CDR1 MGHRA and CDR2 YSYEKL. Here the CDR3 reads CASSQVGLAGVETQYF. The CDR3 coding sequence is TGCGCCAGCAGCCAGGTTGGACTAGCGGGGGTAGAGACCCAGTACTTC.

The chain has TRBV11-2 and TRBJ2-3, with 11 bases lining up with TRBD2. There are 17 residues in the CDR3. V lost 1 base, J lost 3 bases, and 6 bases stayed unmatched. CDR1 SGHAT and CDR2 FQNNGV come from the germline V gene. The CDR3 is CASSLVVTSGATDTQYF. CDR3 nucleotide sequence: TGTGCCAGCAGCTTAGTAGTGACTAGCGGGGCTACAGATACGCAGTATTTT. The full variable domain, completed using reference TRBV11-2 and TRBJ2-3, is EAGVAQSPRYKIIEKRQSVAFWCNPISGHATLYWYQQILGQGPKLLIQFQNNGVVDDSQLPKDRFSAERLKGVDSTLKIQPAKLEDSAVYLCASSLVVTSGATDTQYFGPGTRLTVL.

V and J are TRBV2 and TRBJ1-5, with D perhaps TRBD1 (5 bases). This CDR3 has 15 residues. The germline CDR1 and CDR2 sequences are SNHLY and FYNNEI. V lost 2 bases, J lost 7 bases, and 15 bases lay in between. The CDR3 sequence: CASSEMGGPLQPQHF. The CDR3 region has the DNA TGTGCCAGCAGTGAAATGGGGGGTCCCCTACAGCCCCAGCATTTT.

The rearrangement links TRBV14 to TRBJ1-1; D gene unclear. The germline V and J ends were trimmed by 5 bases and 1 base, with 11 bases remaining between them. The CDR3 sequence is 14 residues long. Germline CDR1 and CDR2: SGHDN and FVKESK. The CDR3 DNA reads as TGTGCCAGCAGCTACGTCCGGGGGAACACTGAAGCTTTCTTT. Translation: CASSYVRGNTEAFF.